This T cell receptor (beta chain) emerged from a study of T-cell memory formation after mild COVID-19. Study context: TCR clusters were mostly donor specific.

This clonotype showed up just once. CDR1 and CDR2 from the germline V gene are SGHRS and YFSETQ. V was trimmed by 3 bases and J by 4 bases, leaving 10 bases between them. CDR3 length equals 13 residues. TCRdb redid the calling of the 5' RACE reads with MiXCR, one entry per CDR3 protein. The sample lists around 450,000 distinct CDR3 sequences; 24% were seen once. The chain carries TRBV5-1 and TRBJ1-2; D is possibly TRBD1 (6 bases). Sequenced material: PBMCs or a T cell subset sorted from them (not recorded which). This receptor was identified in an adult woman who had mild COVID-19 (a few samples of this study predate the infection). Cell type and time point are not known. CDR3 sequence reads: CASSSGQPYGYTF. CDR3 DNA sequence: TGCGCCAGCAGCTCCGGACAGCCCTATGGCTACACCTTC.